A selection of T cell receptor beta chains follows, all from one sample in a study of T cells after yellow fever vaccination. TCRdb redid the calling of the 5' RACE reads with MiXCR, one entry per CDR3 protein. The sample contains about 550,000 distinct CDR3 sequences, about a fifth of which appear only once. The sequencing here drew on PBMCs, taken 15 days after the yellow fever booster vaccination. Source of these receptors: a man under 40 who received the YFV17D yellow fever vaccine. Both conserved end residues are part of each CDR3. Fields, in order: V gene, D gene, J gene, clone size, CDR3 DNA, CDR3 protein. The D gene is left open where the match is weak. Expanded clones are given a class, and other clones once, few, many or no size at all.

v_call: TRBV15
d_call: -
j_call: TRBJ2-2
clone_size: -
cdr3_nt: TGTGCCACCAGCATAGGGCGAACTTGGGACACCGGGGAGCTGTTTTTT
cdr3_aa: CATSIGRTWDTGELFF

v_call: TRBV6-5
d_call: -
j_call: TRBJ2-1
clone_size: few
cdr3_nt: TGTGCCAGCAGTCTAACCGGGACTCGCTACAATGAGCAGTTCTTC
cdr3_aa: CASSLTGTRYNEQFF

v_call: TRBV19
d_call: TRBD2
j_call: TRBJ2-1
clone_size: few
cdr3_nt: TGTGCCAGTAGTATGTCCAGCGGGAGTTACAATGAGCAGTTCTTC
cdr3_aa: CASSMSSGSYNEQFF

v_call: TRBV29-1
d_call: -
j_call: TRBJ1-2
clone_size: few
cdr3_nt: TGCAGCGTTGACTGGGGGGCAGGTGGCTACACCTTC
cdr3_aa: CSVDWGAGGYTF

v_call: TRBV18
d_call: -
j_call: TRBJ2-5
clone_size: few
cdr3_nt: TGTGCCAGCTCACCAAGGATGTCGGAGACCCAGTACTTC
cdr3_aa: CASSPRMSETQYF

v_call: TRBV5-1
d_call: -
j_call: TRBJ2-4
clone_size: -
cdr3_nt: TGCGCCAGCAGCCCCGGCCCCGACGAGGCCATTCAGTACTTC
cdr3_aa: CASSPGPDEAIQYF

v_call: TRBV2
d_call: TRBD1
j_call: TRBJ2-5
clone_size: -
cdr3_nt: TGTGCCAGCAGGCCCCAACAGGGGGCCCAAGAGACCCAGTACTTC
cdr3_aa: CASRPQQGAQETQYF

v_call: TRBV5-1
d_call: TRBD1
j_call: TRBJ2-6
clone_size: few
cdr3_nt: TGCGCCAGCAGTGGACAGGCCCTCTCTGGGGCCAACGTCCTGACTTTC
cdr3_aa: CASSGQALSGANVLTF

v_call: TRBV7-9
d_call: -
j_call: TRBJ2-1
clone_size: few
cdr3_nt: TGTGCCAGCAGGTCTAGCGCGGCCTACAATGAGCAGTTCTTC
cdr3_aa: CASRSSAAYNEQFF

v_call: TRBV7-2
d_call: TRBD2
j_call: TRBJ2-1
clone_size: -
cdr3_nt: TGTGCCACATCTAGCGGGAGGGAATACAATGAGCAGTTCTTC
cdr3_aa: CATSSGREYNEQFF

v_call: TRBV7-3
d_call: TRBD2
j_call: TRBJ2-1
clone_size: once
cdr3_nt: TGTGCCAGTGCAACTAGCGGGCGGTACAATGAGCAGTTCTTC
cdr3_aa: CASATSGRYNEQFF

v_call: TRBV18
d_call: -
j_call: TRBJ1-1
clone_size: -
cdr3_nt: TGTGCCACCTCGTTTGGAGGGACTGAAGCTTTCTTT
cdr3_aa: CATSFGGTEAFF

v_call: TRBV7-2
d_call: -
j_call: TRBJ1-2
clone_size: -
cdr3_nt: TGTGCCAGCAGCTTAACAGTTCTAGGGACGCCCTATGGCTACACCTTC
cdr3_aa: CASSLTVLGTPYGYTF

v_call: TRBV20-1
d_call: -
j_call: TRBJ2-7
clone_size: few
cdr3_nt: TGCAGTGCCATGGACCAACTACTGACCTACGAGCAGTACTTC
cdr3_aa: CSAMDQLLTYEQYF

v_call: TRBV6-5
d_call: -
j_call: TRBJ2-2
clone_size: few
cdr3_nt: TGTGCCAGCAGTTATCAGGACTATACTAACACCGGGGAGCTGTTTTTT
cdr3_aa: CASSYQDYTNTGELFF

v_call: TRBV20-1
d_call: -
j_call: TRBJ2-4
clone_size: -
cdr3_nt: TGCAGTGCAAGAACCCTAGCCAAAAACATTCAGTACTTC
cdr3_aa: CSARTLAKNIQYF

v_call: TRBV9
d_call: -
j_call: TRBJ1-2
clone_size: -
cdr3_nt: TGTGCCAGCAGCGTAATCGACGGGGGCCGTGGCTACACCTTC
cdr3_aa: CASSVIDGGRGYTF

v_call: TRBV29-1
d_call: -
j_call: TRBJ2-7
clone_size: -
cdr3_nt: TGCAGCGTTGAAGATCGGGGGGCTAGAGGAACCTACGAGCAGTACTTC
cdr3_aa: CSVEDRGARGTYEQYF

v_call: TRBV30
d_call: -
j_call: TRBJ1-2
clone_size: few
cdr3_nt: TGTGCCTGGAGTGTACGGGGACGGAATGGCTACACCTTC
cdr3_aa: CAWSVRGRNGYTF

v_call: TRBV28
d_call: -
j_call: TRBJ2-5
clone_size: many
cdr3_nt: TGCGCCAGCAGCTCGGGCCAAGAGACCCAGTACTTC
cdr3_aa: CASSSGQETQYF

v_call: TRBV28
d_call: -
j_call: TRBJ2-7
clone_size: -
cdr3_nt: TGTGCCAGCACCTCACGAGGGATCTCCTACGAGCAGTACTTC
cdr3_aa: CASTSRGISYEQYF

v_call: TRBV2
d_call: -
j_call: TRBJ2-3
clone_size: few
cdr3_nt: TGTGCCAGCAGTAATGAGGGGGGAGGGCCGAATACGCAGTATTTT
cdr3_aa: CASSNEGGGPNTQYF

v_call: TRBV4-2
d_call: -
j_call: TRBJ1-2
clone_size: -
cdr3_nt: TGTGCCAGCAGCCCCCCAGGGGAGACTAACTATGGCTACACCTTC
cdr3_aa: CASSPPGETNYGYTF

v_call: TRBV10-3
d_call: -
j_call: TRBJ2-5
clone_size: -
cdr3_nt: TGTGCCATCAGTGGCGGAGGGCAGGGGGAGACCCAGTACTTC
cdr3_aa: CAISGGGQGETQYF

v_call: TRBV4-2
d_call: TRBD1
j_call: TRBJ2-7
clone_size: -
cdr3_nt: TGTGCCAGCAGCCAAACGAACAGGGGCGAGCAGTACTTC
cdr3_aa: CASSQTNRGEQYF

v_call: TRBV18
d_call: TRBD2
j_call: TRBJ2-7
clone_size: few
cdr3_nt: TGTGCCAGCTCACCACCGAAGCCGGGAGGAGGCAACGAGCAGTACTTC
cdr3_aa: CASSPPKPGGGNEQYF

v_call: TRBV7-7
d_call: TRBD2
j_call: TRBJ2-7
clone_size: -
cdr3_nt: TGTGCTAGCAGCCTAGGACTAGCGGGAAGTAGGGACGAGCAGTACTTC
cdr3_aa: CASSLGLAGSRDEQYF

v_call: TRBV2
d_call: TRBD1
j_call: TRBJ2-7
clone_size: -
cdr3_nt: TGTGCCACACAGGGGTTTGGCGAGCAGTACTTC
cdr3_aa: CATQGFGEQYF

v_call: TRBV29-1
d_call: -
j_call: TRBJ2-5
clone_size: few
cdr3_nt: TGCAGCGTTAATAGCTTGGAGACCCAGTACTTC
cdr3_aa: CSVNSLETQYF

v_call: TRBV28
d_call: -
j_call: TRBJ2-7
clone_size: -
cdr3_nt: TGTGCCAGCAGACAGACACAGGGTGGAGAGCAGTACTTC
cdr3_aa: CASRQTQGGEQYF

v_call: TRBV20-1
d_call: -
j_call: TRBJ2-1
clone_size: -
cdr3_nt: TGCAGTGCTAGAGCCGTGGACCGGGACGAGCAGTTCTTC
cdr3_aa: CSARAVDRDEQFF

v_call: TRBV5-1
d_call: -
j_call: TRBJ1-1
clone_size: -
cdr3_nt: TGCGCCAGCAGCTTGGCCGGCTTGGGGAACACTGAAGCTTTCTTT
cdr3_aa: CASSLAGLGNTEAFF

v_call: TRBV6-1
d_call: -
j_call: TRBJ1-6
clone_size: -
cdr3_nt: TGTGCCAGCAGTGAAAGGGGGTCGCTCAATTCACCCCTCCACTTT
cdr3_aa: CASSERGSLNSPLHF

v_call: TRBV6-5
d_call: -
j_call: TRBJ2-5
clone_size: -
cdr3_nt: TGTGCCAGCAGTTACCCCATTGCTAGTACCGAGACCCAGTACTTC
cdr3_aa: CASSYPIASTETQYF

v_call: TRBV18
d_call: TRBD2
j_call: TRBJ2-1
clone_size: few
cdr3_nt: TGTGCCAGCTCACCGGGACTAGCGGGAGGAGGCTCCTACAATGAGCAGTTCTTC
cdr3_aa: CASSPGLAGGGSYNEQFF

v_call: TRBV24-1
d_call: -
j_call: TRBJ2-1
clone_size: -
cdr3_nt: TGTGCCACCAGTGATTCGGGCAGCCCACTTGAGCAGTTCTTC
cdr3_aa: CATSDSGSPLEQFF

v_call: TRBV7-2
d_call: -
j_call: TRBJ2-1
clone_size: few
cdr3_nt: TGTGCCAGCAGCTTATTCCAGGCCAGCCTCAATGAGCAGTTCTTC
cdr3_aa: CASSLFQASLNEQFF

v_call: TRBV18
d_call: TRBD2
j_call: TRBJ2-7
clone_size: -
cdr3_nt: TGTGCCAGCTCGTCTGGACTAGCGAGCGGCTACGAGCAGTACTTC
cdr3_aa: CASSSGLASGYEQYF

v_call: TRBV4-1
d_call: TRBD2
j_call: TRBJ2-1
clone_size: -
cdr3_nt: TGCGCCAGCAGCCAAGATCGGAGTCTAGCGGGAGGTGAGCAGTTCTTC
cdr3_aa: CASSQDRSLAGGEQFF

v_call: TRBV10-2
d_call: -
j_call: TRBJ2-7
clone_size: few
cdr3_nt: TGCGCCAGCAGTGACAGGCTGGGCGAGCAGTACTTC
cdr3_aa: CASSDRLGEQYF

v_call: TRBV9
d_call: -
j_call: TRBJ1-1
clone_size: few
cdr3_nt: TGTGCCAGCAGCGTAACGGAGGCGAACACTGAAGCTTTCTTT
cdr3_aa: CASSVTEANTEAFF

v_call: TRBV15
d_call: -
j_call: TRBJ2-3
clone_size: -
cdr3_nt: TGTGCCACCGTGGAGAATTGGGACCGTGGCACAGATACGCAGTATTTT
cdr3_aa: CATVENWDRGTDTQYF

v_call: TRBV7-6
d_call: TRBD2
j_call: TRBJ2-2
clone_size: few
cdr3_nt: TGTGCCAGCAGCTTAACCGGGACTAGCGACAACACCGGGGAGCTGTTTTTT
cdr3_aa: CASSLTGTSDNTGELFF

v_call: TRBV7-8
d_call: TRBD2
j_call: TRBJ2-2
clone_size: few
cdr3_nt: TGTGCCAGCACCACGACTAGCGGCTACACCGGGGAGCTGTTTTTT
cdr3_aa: CASTTTSGYTGELFF

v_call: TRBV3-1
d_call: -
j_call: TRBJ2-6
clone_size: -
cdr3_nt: TGTGCCAGCAGCCAAATGGGGTTGTCTGGGGCCAACGTCCTGACTTTC
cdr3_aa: CASSQMGLSGANVLTF